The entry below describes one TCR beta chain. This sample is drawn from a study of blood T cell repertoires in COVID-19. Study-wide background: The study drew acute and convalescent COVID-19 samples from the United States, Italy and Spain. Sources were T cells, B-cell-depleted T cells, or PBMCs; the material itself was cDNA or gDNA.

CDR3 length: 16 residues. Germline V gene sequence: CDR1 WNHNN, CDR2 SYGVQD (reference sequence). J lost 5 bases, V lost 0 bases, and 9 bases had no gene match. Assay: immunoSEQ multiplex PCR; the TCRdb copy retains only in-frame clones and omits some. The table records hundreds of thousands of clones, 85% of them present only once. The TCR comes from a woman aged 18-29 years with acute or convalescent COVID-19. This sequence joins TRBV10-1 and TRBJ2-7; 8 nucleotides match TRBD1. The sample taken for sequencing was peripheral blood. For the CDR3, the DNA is TGCGCCAGCAGTGAGTCCTGGACAGGGCCTTCTAACGAGCAGTACTTC. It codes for CASSESWTGPSNEQYF.